The 19 T cell receptor beta chains below all came from one sample that was sequenced in a study of PD-1 blockade in classical Hodgkin lymphoma. Sequenced by immunoSEQ multiplex PCR; TCRdb stores in-frame clones only, minus some. The repertoire holds 18,000 or so clones, with about four fifths as singletons. Time point specified: newly diagnosed, previously untreated cHL patient sample. Purification of CD4+ T cells from thawed PBMCs was performed via magnetic negative selection. Material for sequencing was CD4+ T cells from blood. Receptors were obtained from a human donor with classical Hodgkin lymphoma.

The chain employs TRBV21-1 and TRBJ2-3; the D call of TRBD1 is as the table states it, not checked on the DNA. TRBV21-1 is classified as a pseudogene. The length of the CDR3 is 13 residues. CDR3 nucleotide sequence: TGTGCCAGCAGCAAAGCCAGTACAGATACGCAGTATTTT. Protein: CASSKASTDTQYF.

Comments on this clone: A junction boundary mismatches the germline segment, possibly from a read error. The genes are TRBV5-6 and TRBJ1-6; D is perhaps TRBD1 (5 bases). Germline V gives CDR1 SGHDT, CDR2 YYEEEE. The CDR3 is 15 amino acids. DNA of the CDR3: TGTGCCAGCAGCTTTAGTTCTGGGGGAGGTTCATCCCTCCACTTT. This encodes CASSFSSGGGSSLHF.

Only a few counts were recorded for this clone. The CDR3 region is CASSFPLGLSYGYTF. For the CDR3, the DNA is TGTGCCAGCAGTTTCCCCTTGGGACTGAGCTATGGCTACACCTTC. This chain connects TRBV28 to TRBJ1-2, with D possibly TRBD1 on 5 matching bases. This CDR3 is built from 15 residues. Trimming left V 3 bases short and J 4 bases short, with 15 bases between. Germline V lookup: CDR1 MDHEN, CDR2 SYDVKM.

The table lists this clone with a count of one. The V gene is TRBV19, the J gene TRBJ2-3, with D possibly being TRBD1 (6 bases). The CDR3 length is 16 residues. Trimming pared 1 base from V and 1 base from J, leaving 12 bases between. CDR1 and CDR2 (germline): LNHDA, SQIVND (reference sequence). The CDR3 DNA reads as TGTGCCAGTAGTATAGTAGGGACAATAGGCACAGATACGCAGTATTTT. It yields the protein CASSIVGTIGTDTQYF.

The rearrangement links TRBV10-2 to TRBJ2-7, with D possibly called TRBD1 or TRBD2 (6 bases each). Germline V gives CDR1 WSHSY, CDR2 SAAADI. The CDR3 is 14 residues long. V lost 2 bases to trimming and J lost 2 bases, with 10 bases between them. The CDR3 sequence is CASSEIGGTYEQYF. The CDR3 DNA reads as TGCGCCAGCAGTGAGATCGGGGGCACCTACGAGCAGTACTTC.

This sequence joins TRBV6-1 and TRBJ1-1, with TRBD1 matching 8 bases. Germline trimming cut 6 bases from V and 4 bases from J; bases unmatched to any gene: 4. The CDR3 consists of 13 residues. CDR1 is MNHNS, CDR2 SASEGT, per germline. This CDR3 is CASRETGVTEAFF. DNA of the CDR3: TGTGCCAGCAGGGAGACAGGGGTCACTGAAGCTTTCTTT.

The J gene is TRBJ1-1, the V gene TRBV19; possibly TRBD1 for D (5 bases). Trimming took off 7 bases at V and 4 bases at J, with 25 bases between the two ends. This CDR3 comprises 17 residues. Germline V gene sequence: CDR1 LNHDA, CDR2 SQIVND (reference sequence). The DNA for the CDR3 is TGTGCCAGTATCCCGACCCTCAACTACCCTAGGGGCACTGAAGCTTTCTTT. Amino acid sequence: CASIPTLNYPRGTEAFF.

The chain combines TRBV9 with TRBJ2-3; D is perhaps TRBD2 (5 bases). The V gene lost 0 bases and the J gene lost 2 bases, with 7 bases spanning the gap. CDR1 is SGDLS and CDR2 is YYNGEE in the germline V gene. The CDR3 covers 14 residues. The chain's CDR3 is CASSVAGNTDTQYF. The CDR3 nucleotides are TGTGCCAGCAGCGTAGCGGGAAACACAGATACGCAGTATTTT. Full variable domain (rest looked up from reference TRBV9 and TRBJ2-3): DSGVTQTPKHLITATGQRVTLRCSPRSGDLSVYWYQQSLDQGLQFLIQYYNGEERAKGNILERFSAQQFPDLHSELNLSSLELGDSALYFCASSVAGNTDTQYFGPGTRLTVL.

The CDR3 sequence is CAGASNTGELFF. CDR3 nucleotides: TGTGCCGGCGCCTCGAACACCGGGGAGCTGTTTTTT. The J gene is TRBJ2-2, the V gene TRBV28, with unresolved D. CDR1 MDHEN and CDR2 SYDVKM come from the germline V gene. This CDR3 spans 12 amino acids. V was trimmed by 11 bases and J by 0 bases, leaving 7 bases between them.

This clone was seen a few times. The CDR3 here is CASSPGGRANTQYF. CDR3 bases: TGTGCCAGCAGTCCCGGGGGGAGGGCGAATACGCAGTATTTT. J is TRBJ2-3 and V is TRBV28; 7 bases agree with TRBD2. The CDR3 runs to 14 residues. Looked up from germline, CDR1 is MDHEN and CDR2 is SYDVKM. V lost 5 bases, J lost 7 bases, and 9 bases stayed unmatched.

J is TRBJ2-5 and V is TRBV5-6; no reliable D call. This CDR3 is built from 12 residues. CDR1 SGHDT and CDR2 YYEEEE come from the germline V gene. V lost 4 bases and J 6 bases, leaving 10 bases between the germline ends. The CDR3 DNA reads as TGTGCCAGCAGCCTTGCTCCAAAGACCCAGTACTTC. Its translation is CASSLAPKTQYF.

This chain links TRBV7-2 with TRBJ1-5; D remains ambiguous. This CDR3 spans 15 amino acids. Trimming pared 2 bases from V and 0 bases from J, leaving 8 bases between. CDR1 is SGHTA and CDR2 is FQGNSA in the germline V gene. CDR3 coding DNA: TGTGCCAGCAGCTTATATCGGGGTAGCAATCAGCCCCAGCATTTT. Encoded protein: CASSLYRGSNQPQHF.

The V and J genes are TRBV25-1 and TRBJ1-1; TRBD1 matches at 7 bases. From germline, CDR1 is MGHDK and CDR2 SYGVNS. V was clipped by 5 bases and J by 4 bases; unmatched bases: 10. The CDR3 length is 15 residues. CDR3 amino acids: CASSISTGRLTEAFF. The CDR3 DNA reads TGTGCCAGCAGTATATCGACAGGGCGGCTCACTGAAGCTTTCTTT.

This clone was observed a few times. Other DNA sequences in the same sample also yield this CDR3. CDR3 bases: TGTGCCAGTAGTATATCGACAGGTTCCTACGAGCAGTACTTC. Amino acid sequence: CASSISTGSYEQYF. This sequence joins TRBV19 and TRBJ2-7; D might be TRBD1 (6 bases). This CDR3 has 14 amino acids. Germline V lookup: CDR1 LNHDA, CDR2 SQIVND (reference sequence). Deletions cut 2 bases from V and 1 base from J, with 9 bases between.

The chain employs TRBV28 and TRBJ2-7; TRBD1 aligns across 7 bases. V was clipped by 5 bases and J by 6 bases; unmatched bases: 4. The CDR3 spans 12 residues. Germline V CDR1 and CDR2: MDHEN, SYDVKM. This CDR3 is CASSLAGGEQYF. The CDR3 nucleotides are TGTGCCAGCAGTCTCGCAGGGGGCGAGCAGTACTTC.

The J gene is TRBJ2-2, the V gene TRBV29-1; D is unresolved. Germline lookup yields CDR1 SQVTM and CDR2 ANQGSEA. V shed 4 bases and J shed 7 bases, with 16 bases lying between them. There are 14 residues in the CDR3. The CDR3 DNA follows: TGCAGCGTTGGGCGACCTACTACGGACGGGGAGCTGTTTTTT. This sequence encodes CSVGRPTTDGELFF.

This clone was counted a single time. This chain links TRBV6-4 with TRBJ2-1; no clear D gene. Trimming pared 8 bases from V and 0 bases from J, leaving 11 bases between. CDR1 and CDR2 from the germline V gene are MRHNA and SNTAGT. The length of the CDR3 is 14 residues. CDR3 DNA sequence: TGTGCCAGCCGGCGTTCTAGCTCCTACAATGAGCAGTTCTTC. Its protein product is CASRRSSSYNEQFF.

The chain is built from TRBV7-9 and TRBJ1-4; 9 bases match TRBD1. This CDR3 has 14 residues. Germline CDR1 and CDR2: SEHNR and FQNEAQ (reference sequence). Trimming removed 5 bases from V and 5 bases from J; junction bases left unmatched: 3. CDR3 in DNA: TGTGCCAGCAGCATCGGGACAGGGAATGAAAAACTGTTTTTT. Translating it yields CASSIGTGNEKLFF. Combining the CDR3 with reference TRBV7-9 and TRBJ1-4 gives the whole variable domain DTGVSQNPRHKITKRGQNVTFRCDPISEHNRLYWYRQTLGQGPEFLTYFQNEAQLEKSRLLSDRFSAERPKGSFSTLEIQRTEQGDSAMYLCASSIGTGNEKLFFGSGTQLSVL.

The rearrangement uses TRBV7-6 and TRBJ2-1, with 8 bases identical to TRBD2. The CDR3 contains 15 residues. In germline, CDR1 is SGHVS, CDR2 FNYEAQ. J was trimmed by 5 bases and V by 4 bases; bases with no gene match: 7. CDR3 residues: CASSSGRGLNNEQFF. The CDR3 DNA reads TGTGCCAGCAGCTCCGGGAGGGGCTTAAACAATGAGCAGTTCTTC.